The 30 T cell receptor beta chains below all came from one sample that was sequenced in a study of cytomegalovirus exposure and HLA in healthy donors. PCR involved 60 Vbeta and 13 Jbeta primers. Profiling relied on immunoSEQ multiplex PCR, and the TCRdb table lists in-frame clones only, not all of them. The repertoire consists of 100,000 to 140,000 clones, with 70% to 80% occurring once and the leading ten covering roughly 2.3%. Sequenced material: PBMCs. These receptor sequences come from a man aged 18 to 29 in good health and CMV-seronegative.

V and J are TRBV7-2 and TRBJ2-2; D may be TRBD1 (6 bases). V gave up 7 bases and J gave up 5 bases, with 14 bases separating them. Germline loops: CDR1 SGHTA, CDR2 FQGNSA. This CDR3 is 14 amino acids long. CDR3 sequence reads: CASNGLGGTGELFF. CDR3 DNA sequence: TGTGCCAGCAACGGCTTAGGGGGAACCGGGGAGCTGTTTTTT.

A word on this clone: An end of the junction does not agree with germline; a read error may underlie this. This chain joins TRBV15 and TRBJ1-5; 7 nucleotides line up with TRBD1. This CDR3 spans 13 amino acids. In germline, CDR1 is LNHNV, CDR2 YYDKDF (reference sequence). The CDR3 here is CATNRQGGQPQHF. The CDR3 region has the DNA TGTGCCACCAACAGACAGGGCGGTCAGCCCCAGCATTTT.

The rearrangement links TRBV7-9 to TRBJ1-6; TRBD1 aligns across 7 bases. The junction had 10 bases not matched to a gene; V was cut back by 11 bases and J by 6 bases. Germline V gene lookup returns CDR1 SEHNR and CDR2 FQNEAQ (reference sequence). The CDR3 runs 14 residues. The CDR3 coding sequence is TGTGCCGGGGAACAGGGGCCGCTTAATTCACCCCTCCACTTT. Translated, it gives CAGEQGPLNSPLHF.

The chain combines TRBV25-1 with TRBJ1-5, with D unclear. With 10 bases removed from V and 4 bases from J, the gap between germline ends came to 11 bases. Germline V gene data show CDR1 as MGHDK and CDR2 as SYGVNS. The CDR3 runs to 12 residues. The CDR3 bases are TGTGCCACCGCGGCGGGGAATCAGCCCCAGCATTTT. Translation: CATAAGNQPQHF.

As for this clone: Germline is not matched at one junction end, which may reflect a read error. The chain links TRBV5-4 to TRBJ1-2, with TRBD1 matching 9 bases. Germline assignment: CDR1 SGHNT and CDR2 YYREEE (reference sequence). The CDR3 covers 13 residues. The DNA for the CDR3 is TGTGCCGGACAGGGGCCTCCTAACTATGGCTACCCCTTC. As protein: CAGQGPPNYGYPF.

This clone showed up just a few times. V and J are TRBV6-5 and TRBJ1-2, with 7 nucleotides matching TRBD1. The ends lost 6 bases at V and 4 bases at J; junction bases unmatched: 8. CDR1 MNHEY and CDR2 SVGAGI come from the germline V gene. The CDR3 has 14 residues. CDR3 sequence reads: CASSLRQGGYGYTF. The CDR3 DNA follows: TGTGCCAGCAGCCTCAGACAGGGCGGCTATGGCTACACCTTC.

V and J are TRBV2 and TRBJ2-1, with 7 bases fitting TRBD2. J gave up 9 bases and V 8 bases, and 7 bases lay outside the gene matches. The CDR3 spans 12 residues. Per germline, CDR1 SNHLY and CDR2 FYNNEI. CDR3 sequence (DNA): TGTGCCAGCCAAACCCCGGGAGGTGAGCAGTTCTTC. Protein product: CASQTPGGEQFF.

This chain joins TRBV4-1 and TRBJ2-7; TRBD1 agrees at 7 bases. Germline assignment: CDR1 MGHRA and CDR2 YSYEKL. Trimming cost V 2 bases and J 4 bases; bases outside gene matches: 8. The CDR3 is made up of 15 amino acids. Here the CDR3 reads CASSQTTGLGYEQYF. The CDR3, as DNA: TGCGCCAGCAGCCAAACGACAGGGCTGGGGTACGAGCAGTACTTC.

V is TRBV7-9 and J is TRBJ1-2, with 9 bases aligning to TRBD1. The length of the CDR3 is 12 residues. From germline, CDR1 is SEHNR and CDR2 FQNEAQ (reference sequence). V lost 5 bases to trimming and J lost 8 bases; unmatched junction nucleotides: 3. In nucleotides, the CDR3 is TGTGCCAGCAGCCCGACAGGGGGGGGCTACACCTTC. Its protein product is CASSPTGGGYTF.

The chain recombines TRBV18 with TRBJ2-7; D unresolved. Looked up from germline, CDR1 is KGHSH and CDR2 is LQKENI. V lost 1 base, J lost 2 bases, and 9 bases lay in between. CDR3 length: 14 amino acids. CDR3 amino acids: CASSPRRLTYEQYF. In nucleotides, the CDR3 is TGTGCCAGCTCACCACGTCGACTGACCTACGAGCAGTACTTC.

This clone was seen ten or more times. J is TRBJ1-1 and V is TRBV6-5, with D tentatively TRBD1 (6 bases). The CDR3 loop spans 12 amino acids. The V gene's germline CDR1 is MNHEY and CDR2 SVGAGI. Trimming left V 4 bases short and J 7 bases short, with 10 bases between. The DNA for the CDR3 is TGTGCCAGCAGTTCCATACAGGGTGAAGCTTTCTTT. Translating gives CASSSIQGEAFF.

The gene calls are TRBV27 and TRBJ1-5; D gene unclear. V lost 2 bases, J lost 2 bases, and 13 bases lay in between. Germline CDR1 MNHEY, CDR2 SMNVEV (reference sequence). The length of the CDR3 is 16 residues. The CDR3 region has the DNA TGTGCCAGCAGTTTAGGGAGGGAAGGAGGCAATCAGCCCCAGCATTTT. This gives the protein CASSLGREGGNQPQHF.

This clone has only a few counts. The chain recombines TRBV5-5 with TRBJ2-7; D not resolved. Germline V gene data show CDR1 as SGHKS and CDR2 as YYEKEE (reference sequence). V dropped 4 bases and J dropped 2 bases, with 13 bases sitting between them. There are 14 residues in the CDR3. The CDR3 bases are TGTGCCAGCAGCCCGACCGCCACTACCTACGAGCAGTACTTC. Protein sequence: CASSPTATTYEQYF. The full variable domain, in which reference TRBV5-5 and TRBJ2-7 provide the parts outside the CDR3, is DAGVTQSPTHLIKTRGQQVTLRCSPISGHKSVSWYQQVLGQGPQFIFQYYEKEERGRGNFPDRFSARQFPNYSSELNVNALLLGDSALYLCASSPTATTYEQYFGPGTRLTVT.

CDR3 sequence: CASSYSEQGGNTIYF. The CDR3, as DNA: TGTGCCAGCAGTTACTCGGAACAGGGTGGAAACACCATATATTTT. This chain uses TRBV6-5 with TRBJ1-3; D might be TRBD1 (6 bases). The CDR3 is 15 residues long. Deletions cut 0 bases from V and 3 bases from J, with 9 bases between. The germline CDR1 and CDR2 sequences are MNHEY and SVGAGI.

The J gene is TRBJ2-5, the V gene TRBV7-8, with D possibly matching TRBD2 (6 bases). Germline CDR1 and CDR2: SGHVS and FQNEAQ. The CDR3 extends over 14 amino acids. V lost 5 bases to trimming and J lost 11 bases, with 21 bases between them. This CDR3 is CASSPRVGRWEQYF. The DNA for the CDR3 is TGTGCCAGCAGCCCCCGGGTAGGGAGGTGGGAGCAGTACTTC.

The chain has TRBV19 and TRBJ1-5, with TRBD1 matching 9 bases. V lost 6 bases to trimming and J lost 3 bases; unmatched junction nucleotides: 3. The CDR3 covers 14 residues. Germline CDR1 and CDR2: LNHDA and SQIVND (reference sequence). CDR3 nucleotide sequence: TGTGCCAGTAGGACAGGGGGAAACAATCAGCCCCAGCATTTT. This codes for CASRTGGNNQPQHF. Drawing the rest from reference TRBV19 and TRBJ1-5, the complete variable domain is DGGITQSPKYLFRKEGQNVTLSCEQNLNHDAMYWYRQDPGQGLRLIYYSQIVNDFQKGDIAEGYSVSREKKESFPLTVTSAQKNPTAFYLCASRTGGNNQPQHFGDGTRLSIL.

This chain connects TRBV10-3 to TRBJ1-5; D is perhaps TRBD1 (6 bases). The CDR3 runs 13 residues. With 6 bases removed from V and 4 bases from J, the gap between germline ends came to 10 bases. Germline values: CDR1 ENHRY, CDR2 SYGVKD. The CDR3 sequence: CAIREDRNQPQHF. The CDR3 bases are TGTGCCATCAGAGAGGACAGAAATCAGCCCCAGCATTTT.

This clone was recorded only once. The rearrangement uses TRBV9 and TRBJ1-5; D is perhaps TRBD1 (5 bases). V was pared by 4 bases and J by 4 bases, with 15 bases between. In germline, CDR1 is SGDLS, CDR2 YYNGEE. The CDR3 length is 15 residues. CDR3 bases: TGTGCCAGCAGCTCAACCGGGGGTACGAATCAGCCCCAGCATTTT. Protein: CASSSTGGTNQPQHF.

V and J are TRBV14 and TRBJ2-2, with 8 bases aligning to TRBD2. The CDR3 extends over 15 amino acids. V gave up 6 bases and J gave up 4 bases; unmatched junction bases: 7. The germline V gene encodes CDR1 SGHDN and CDR2 FVKESK. The CDR3 coding sequence is TGTGCCAGCAGTCGCGCGGCGGGGGGCACCGGGGAGCTGTTTTTT. It is translated as CASSRAAGGTGELFF.

This chain links TRBV5-4 with TRBJ1-2; D is perhaps TRBD1 (5 bases). Trimming cost V 2 bases and J 5 bases, with 10 bases left between them. CDR1 and CDR2 from the germline V gene are SGHNT and YYREEE (reference sequence). The CDR3 sequence is 13 residues long. CDR3 protein: CASSFGQRYGYTF. The CDR3 DNA reads as TGTGCCAGCAGCTTTGGACAACGTTATGGCTACACCTTC.

This clone appeared a few times. The gene calls are TRBV23-1 and TRBJ2-1; the match to TRBD1 covers 10 bases. TRBV23-1 belongs to the ORF category, with a function that is uncertain. The CDR3 has 19 amino acids. V gave up 8 bases and J gave up 2 bases; unmatched junction bases: 18. CDR3 nucleotide sequence: TGCGCCAGCCCCCAAGACAGGGGGCTGTCAGCTCCCGCCTACAATGAGCAGTTCTTC. Translated: CASPQDRGLSAPAYNEQFF.

The chain employs TRBV10-3 and TRBJ2-3, with a tentative D call TRBD2 (6 bases). The germline V gene encodes CDR1 ENHRY and CDR2 SYGVKD. The CDR3 covers 14 residues. V dropped 4 bases and J dropped 0 bases, with 8 bases sitting between them. CDR3 protein: CAISVAGSTDTQYF. CDR3 nucleotide sequence: TGTGCCATCAGTGTCGCGGGGAGCACAGATACGCAGTATTTT.

This clone was seen only a few times. V gene TRBV6-1 combines with J gene TRBJ1-1; the match to TRBD1 covers 7 bases. V trimming: 6 bases; J trimming: 10 bases; junction bases outside the gene matches: 8. The CDR3 is made up of 12 amino acids. CDR1 and CDR2 from the germline V gene are MNHNS and SASEGT. Here the CDR3 DNA reads TGTGCCAGCAGGGAGACAGGGTCCGGAGCTTTCTTT. It specifies CASRETGSGAFF.

The chain recombines TRBV5-4 with TRBJ2-5, with D perhaps matching TRBD2 (5 bases). CDR1 and CDR2 from the germline V gene are SGHNT and YYREEE (reference sequence). The CDR3 runs 14 residues. Trimming left V 4 bases short and J 2 bases short, with 12 bases between. CDR3 amino acids: CASSPIRGQETQYF. CDR3 coding DNA: TGTGCCAGCAGCCCAATCCGGGGACAAGAGACCCAGTACTTC.

The chain recombines TRBV7-9 with TRBJ2-7, with 10 bases fitting TRBD1. Trimming took 7 bases from V and 0 from J; bases not matched to a gene: 6. The CDR3 has 15 amino acids. Germline V gene data show CDR1 as SEHNR and CDR2 as FQNEAQ (reference sequence). This CDR3 is CASTQGTGASYEQYF. CDR3 in DNA: TGTGCCAGCACCCAAGGGACAGGGGCCTCCTACGAGCAGTACTTC.

The gene calls are TRBV18 and TRBJ1-2; the D is unclear. Germline V CDR1 and CDR2: KGHSH, LQKENI. V gave up 2 bases and J gave up 3 bases, with 7 bases separating them. CDR3 size: 13 residues. The CDR3, as DNA: TGTGCCAGCTCACCATTGCAGGACTATGGCTACACCTTC. Its protein product is CASSPLQDYGYTF.

This rearrangement joins TRBV5-4 to TRBJ1-4, with D perhaps matching TRBD1 (5 bases). Trimming removed 4 bases from V and 5 bases from J, with 12 bases in between. CDR3 length: 14 amino acids. Germline values: CDR1 SGHNT, CDR2 YYREEE (reference sequence). Written as DNA, the CDR3 is TGTGCCAGCAGCCTCCAGGGTCCAAATGAAAAACTGTTTTTT. It translates to CASSLQGPNEKLFF.

The rearrangement joins TRBV5-6 to TRBJ1-2; D unresolved. CDR3 length: 13 amino acids. Trimming cost V 0 bases and J 4 bases, with 7 bases left between them. Germline CDR1 SGHDT, CDR2 YYEEEE. CDR3: CASSLDRSYGYTF. The DNA for the CDR3 is TGTGCCAGCAGCTTGGACAGATCCTATGGCTACACCTTC. Together with reference TRBV5-6 and TRBJ1-2, the CDR3 gives the full variable domain: DAGVTQSPTHLIKTRGQQVTLRCSPKSGHDTVSWYQQALGQGPQFIFQYYEEEERQRGNFPDRFSGHQFPNYSSELNVNALLLGDSALYLCASSLDRSYGYTFGSGTRLTVV.

V and J are TRBV18 and TRBJ1-3; no definite D call. Germline V gene sequence: CDR1 KGHSH, CDR2 LQKENI. The V end was cut by 3 bases, the J end by 0 bases, with 6 bases between. The CDR3 is made up of 14 amino acids. The chain's CDR3 is CASSPLASGNTIYF. CDR3 DNA: TGTGCCAGCTCACCCCTGGCCTCTGGAAACACCATATATTTT.

This chain uses TRBV4-2 with TRBJ2-1; weak D call: TRBD2 (7 bases). The V end lost 0 bases, the J end lost 4 bases, and 16 bases lay between the germline ends. This CDR3 spans 17 amino acids. Germline CDR1 reads LGHNA; CDR2 reads YNFKEQ. CDR3 protein: CASSQEIAGASYNEQFF. The DNA of the CDR3 is TGTGCCAGCAGCCAAGAAATCGCGGGGGCTTCTTACAATGAGCAGTTCTTC.